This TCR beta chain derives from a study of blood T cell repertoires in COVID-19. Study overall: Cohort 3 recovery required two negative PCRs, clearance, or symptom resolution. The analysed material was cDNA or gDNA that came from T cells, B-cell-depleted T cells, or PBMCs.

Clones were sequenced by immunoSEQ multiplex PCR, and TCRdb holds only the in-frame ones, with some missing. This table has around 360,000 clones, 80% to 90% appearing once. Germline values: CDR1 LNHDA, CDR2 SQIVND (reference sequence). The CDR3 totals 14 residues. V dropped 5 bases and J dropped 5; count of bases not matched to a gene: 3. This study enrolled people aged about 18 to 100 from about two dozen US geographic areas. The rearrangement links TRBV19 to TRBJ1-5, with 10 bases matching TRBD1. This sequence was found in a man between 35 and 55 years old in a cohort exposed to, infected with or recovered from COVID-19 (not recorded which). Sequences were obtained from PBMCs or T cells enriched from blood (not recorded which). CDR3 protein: CASSRDRGHQPQHF. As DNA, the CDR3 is TGTGCCAGTAGTCGTGACAGGGGGCATCAGCCCCAGCATTTT.